These 9 T cell receptor beta chains originate from one sample sequenced in a study of blood T cell repertoires in COVID-19. TCRdb's table, derived via immunoSEQ multiplex PCR, lists solely in-frame clones and lacks some. The table has about 100,000 clones, roughly 79% seen once. The sequencing input was peripheral blood. Receptors were obtained from a man older than 75 with COVID-19, enrolled during active disease.

CDR3 amino acids: CASSDGLATGETQYF. The CDR3 coding sequence is TGCGCCAGCAGTGATGGACTAGCGACAGGAGAGACCCAGTACTTC. The gene calls are TRBV10-1 and TRBJ2-5; 9 positions agree with TRBD2. This CDR3 region has 15 residues. Germline V gives CDR1 WNHNN, CDR2 SYGVQD (reference sequence). J was trimmed by 4 bases and V by 3 bases; bases with no gene match: 6.

V and J are TRBV5-6 and TRBJ2-7; 13 bases align to TRBD2. The CDR3 is 15 residues long. V lost 2 bases and J lost 4; bases outside the gene matches: 3. CDR1 is SGHDT, CDR2 YYEEEE, per germline. CDR3 amino acids: CASSLRTSGRYEQYF. The CDR3 DNA is TGTGCCAGCAGCTTACGGACTAGCGGGAGATACGAGCAGTACTTC. Based on the CDR3 plus reference TRBV5-6 and TRBJ2-7, the full variable domain is DAGVTQSPTHLIKTRGQQVTLRCSPKSGHDTVSWYQQALGQGPQFIFQYYEEEERQRGNFPDRFSGHQFPNYSSELNVNALLLGDSALYLCASSLRTSGRYEQYFGPGTRLTVT.

The chain combines TRBV5-1 with TRBJ1-1; no clear D gene. This CDR3 contains 13 residues. V lost 0 bases and J 5 bases, leaving 8 bases between the germline ends. Germline V gene lookup returns CDR1 SGHRS and CDR2 YFSETQ. The CDR3 sequence is CASSLAVRTEAFF. CDR3 nucleotides: TGCGCCAGCAGCTTGGCCGTGAGAACTGAAGCTTTCTTT.

The rearrangement links TRBV9 to TRBJ1-3; 8 bases fit TRBD1. The germline gives CDR1 SGDLS, CDR2 YYNGEE. J was trimmed by 2 bases and V by 3 bases; bases with no gene match: 4. The CDR3 covers 15 residues. Here the CDR3 DNA reads TGTGCCAGCAGCGCGACAGGGGACGCTGGAAACACCATATATTTT. It specifies CASSATGDAGNTIYF. Drawing the rest from reference TRBV9 and TRBJ1-3, the complete variable domain is DSGVTQTPKHLITATGQRVTLRCSPRSGDLSVYWYQQSLDQGLQFLIQYYNGEERAKGNILERFSAQQFPDLHSELNLSSLELGDSALYFCASSATGDAGNTIYFGEGSWLTVV.

This clone was observed a handful of times. This rearrangement joins TRBV30 to TRBJ1-6, with D maybe TRBD1 (6 bases). In germline, CDR1 is GTSNPN, CDR2 SVGIG (reference sequence). There are 13 residues in the CDR3. The V end was cut by 5 bases, the J end by 8 bases, with 13 bases between. CDR3 region: CAWQGSWDSPLHF. In DNA, the CDR3 is TGTGCCTGGCAGGGGTCGTGGGATTCACCCCTCCACTTT.

The chain has TRBV12-5 and TRBJ1-1, with 12 nucleotides matching TRBD1. V shed 1 base and J 10 bases; nucleotides not matched to a gene: 19. The length of the CDR3 is 19 residues. Per the germline V gene, CDR1 is LGHNT and CDR2 is FRNRAP. CDR3 DNA: TGTGCTAGTGGTTTGGGACCAAAAGATCCCCGGGACAGGGGGCCGGTAGCTTTCTTT. It specifies CASGLGPKDPRDRGPVAFF. Full variable domain (rest looked up from reference TRBV12-5 and TRBJ1-1): DARVTQTPRHKVTEMGQEVTMRCQPILGHNTVFWYRQTMMQGLELLAYFRNRAPLDDSGMPKDRFSAEMPDATLATLKIQPSEPRDSAVYFCASGLGPKDPRDRGPVAFFGQGTRLTVV.

The V call is TRBV19, the J call TRBJ1-3, with 8 nucleotides matching TRBD1. Per the germline V gene, CDR1 is LNHDA and CDR2 is SQIVND (reference sequence). V lost 5 bases to trimming and J lost 4 bases; unmatched junction nucleotides: 7. The CDR3 consists of 15 residues. The CDR3 DNA reads as TGTGCCAGTAGTTTCCGGACAGGGATCGGAAACACCATATATTTT. Its protein product is CASSFRTGIGNTIYF.

A single count supports this clone. The genes are TRBV18 and TRBJ1-1, with D uncertain. CDR1 is KGHSH, CDR2 LQKENI, per germline. This CDR3 spans 17 amino acids. V was pared by 3 bases and J by 1 base, with 18 bases between. The DNA for the CDR3 is TGTGCCAGCTCACCCTACCCGACTCCCCGGAGGAACACTGAAGCTTTCTTT. Translated, it gives CASSPYPTPRRNTEAFF.

This chain joins TRBV4-1 and TRBJ2-1, with 15 bases aligning to TRBD2. The CDR3 is made up of 16 amino acids. CDR1 and CDR2 from the germline V gene are MGHRA and YSYEKL. With 2 bases clipped from V and 6 bases from J, the junction kept 2 bases outside the gene matches. The DNA for the CDR3 is TGCGCCAGCAGCCAATTGGGACTAGCGGGAGGCAATGAGCAGTTCTTC. Translation: CASSQLGLAGGNEQFF.